Shown below are 26 T cell receptor beta chains from a single sample sequenced in a study of blood T cells in healthy people across ages. Primed by a sample-barcoded 5' primer and a J-beta primer mix, a second PCR proceeded for 7 to 11 cycles. TCRdb re-analysed the 5' RACE reads in MiXCR, keeping a single row per CDR3 protein. Of around 900,000 distinct CDR3 sequences in the sample, roughly 50% were seen once. The source material was blood. The receptors come from a woman aged 55-70 years in good health.

The V call is TRBV5-1, the J call TRBJ2-1; 7 bases align to TRBD1. CDR3 size: 14 residues. Per germline, CDR1 SGHRS and CDR2 YFSETQ. After removal of 5 bases from V and 10 bases from J, the junction contained 12 bases not matched to a gene. Here the CDR3 reads CASRPGTASGEQFF. CDR3 bases: TGCGCCAGCAGGCCGGGGACAGCGAGCGGAGAGCAGTTCTTC.

CDR3 nucleotides: TGCAGTGTCCCACGGAGCCCCCCTACCGAGCAGTACTTC. Its translation is CSVPRSPPTEQYF. The chain recombines TRBV20-1 with TRBJ2-5; no definite D call. Near its end, the DNA agrees better with TRBJ2-7, so the J call may be wrong. The CDR3 covers 13 residues. The germline gives CDR1 DFQATT, CDR2 SNEGSKA (reference sequence).

This clonotype appeared a few times. The chain is built from TRBV29-1 and TRBJ2-1, with 7 positions matching TRBD2. CDR1 SQVTM and CDR2 ANQGSEA come from the germline V gene. This CDR3 spans 18 amino acids. Unmatched junction bases numbered 13, after V lost 1 base and J lost 1 base. This CDR3 reads CSVEGTGGSLRSYNEQFF. The CDR3 DNA sequence: TGCAGCGTTGAAGGGACGGGAGGATCCCTCCGTTCCTACAATGAGCAGTTCTTC.

This clonotype has a handful of counts. The chain couples TRBV5-1 to TRBJ2-1, with D possibly being TRBD1 or TRBD2 (5 bases each). In germline, CDR1 is SGHRS, CDR2 YFSETQ. The ends were cut back, 5 bases at V and 9 bases at J, with 15 bases in the middle. The CDR3 loop spans 13 amino acids. CDR3 amino acids: CASSLQGDGEQFF. CDR3 sequence (DNA): TGCGCCAGCAGTCTCCAGGGAGATGGTGAGCAGTTCTTC. Filled out from reference TRBV5-1 and TRBJ2-1, the complete variable domain reads KAGVTQTPRYLIKTRGQQVTLSCSPISGHRSVSWYQQTPGQGLQFLFEYFSETQRNKGNFPGRFSGRQFSNSRSEMNVSTLELGDSALYLCASSLQGDGEQFFGPGTRLTVL.

The CDR3 region has the DNA TGTGCCAGCAGCCAAGATAAAACGGGACAGGGGTCCTACAATGAGCAGTACTTC. Translation gives CASSQDKTGQGSYNEQYF. The chain joins TRBV3-1 to TRBJ2-1; 10 bases are a match to TRBD1. The DNA end favors TRBJ2-7, so the J call may be wrong. In germline, CDR1 is LGHDT, CDR2 YNNKEL (reference sequence). The CDR3 length is 18 residues.

J is TRBJ1-2 and V is TRBV2; D not resolved. Germline CDR1 SNHLY, CDR2 FYNNEI. This CDR3 is built from 13 residues. Deletions cut 7 bases from V and 4 bases from J, with 13 bases between. CDR3 sequence (DNA): TGTGCCAGCAACGGTTTACCCCCCTATGGCTACACCTTC. Its protein product is CASNGLPPYGYTF. The full variable domain, with the rest looked up from reference TRBV2 and TRBJ1-2, is EPEVTQTPSHQVTQMGQEVILRCVPISNHLYFYWYRQILGQKVEFLVSFYNNEISEKSEIFDDQFSVERPDGSNFTLKIRSTKLEDSAMYFCASNGLPPYGYTFGSGTRLTVV.

This chain uses TRBV12-3 or TRBV12-4 with TRBJ2-1; D ambiguous. This CDR3 is 15 amino acids long. Trimming took 5 bases from V and 6 from J, leaving 17 bases between them. CDR3 DNA sequence: TGTGCCAGCAGTCCGCGCGGATCCTTGGGCAATGAGCAGTTCTTC. Protein sequence: CASSPRGSLGNEQFF.

The V call is TRBV7-9, the J call TRBJ2-1; 8 bases align to TRBD2. V was pared by 1 base and J by 11 bases, with 16 bases of the junction left unmatched. Germline assignment: CDR1 SEHNR and CDR2 FQNEAQ (reference sequence). The CDR3 runs 17 residues. The CDR3 spells CASSLGFGRALRVKQFF. CDR3 nucleotide sequence: TGTGCCAGCAGCTTAGGGTTCGGGAGGGCCCTACGCGTGAAGCAGTTCTTC.

The V and J genes are TRBV9 and TRBJ2-7; 9 bases line up with TRBD1. The CDR3 is 14 residues long. Germline CDR1 SGDLS, CDR2 YYNGEE. V dropped 7 bases and J dropped 2; count of bases not matched to a gene: 7. The CDR3 sequence is CASARGQGPYEQYF. The CDR3 DNA follows: TGTGCCAGCGCTAGGGGACAGGGTCCCTACGAGCAGTACTTC.

This sequence joins TRBV27 and TRBJ2-5, with D possibly TRBD1 on 7 matching bases. V was clipped by 10 bases and J by 1 base, with 13 bases between them. The germline gives CDR1 MNHEY, CDR2 SMNVEV (reference sequence). This CDR3 contains 13 residues. The CDR3 nucleotides read TGTGCCATCGGCGGGACAGTCCAAGAGACCCAGTACTTC. Residues: CAIGGTVQETQYF.

J is TRBJ2-7 and V is TRBV3-1; TRBD2 aligns across 9 bases. CDR1 and CDR2 from the germline V gene are LGHDT and YNNKEL (reference sequence). The CDR3 covers 16 residues. The ends lost 0 bases at V and 6 bases at J; junction bases unmatched: 9. DNA for the CDR3: TGTGCCAGCAGCCAAGAAATCCTAGCGGGATTAACCGAGCAGTACTTC. It translates to CASSQEILAGLTEQYF.

The CDR3 loop is CASSPRTSGGTYEQYF. CDR3 DNA: TGCGCCAGCAGCCCGAGGACTAGCGGCGGTACCTACGAGCAGTACTTC. This chain uses TRBV4-1 with TRBJ2-7; 10 bases are a match to TRBD2. Germline lookup yields CDR1 MGHRA and CDR2 YSYEKL. The CDR3 has 16 amino acids. V gave up 4 bases and J gave up 2 bases; unmatched junction bases: 8.

This chain uses TRBV5-1 with TRBJ1-1, with 9 bases aligning to TRBD1. The CDR3 consists of 15 residues. Germline CDR1 reads SGHRS; CDR2 reads YFSETQ. V lost 4 bases and J lost 4; bases outside the gene matches: 8. The CDR3 sequence: CASSAQGARFTEAFF. In DNA, the CDR3 is TGCGCCAGCAGCGCACAGGGGGCGCGGTTCACTGAAGCTTTCTTT.

This clonotype was counted many times. The V gene is TRBV7-9, the J gene TRBJ2-7; 11 bases match TRBD2. This CDR3 is built from 14 residues. The J segment lost 3 bases and the V segment lost 5 bases, leaving 3 bases of the junction unmatched. Per germline, CDR1 SEHNR and CDR2 FQNEAQ (reference sequence). Here the CDR3 DNA reads TGTGCCAGCAGCCGCGGGACTAGCGGCTACGAGCAGTACTTC. This sequence encodes CASSRGTSGYEQYF. The entire variable domain, with the rest obtained from reference TRBV7-9 and TRBJ2-7, is as follows: DTGVSQNPRHKITKRGQNVTFRCDPISEHNRLYWYRQTLGQGPEFLTYFQNEAQLEKSRLLSDRFSAERPKGSFSTLEIQRTEQGDSAMYLCASSRGTSGYEQYFGPGTRLTVT.

The chain joins TRBV12-3 or TRBV12-4 to TRBJ2-7, with 7 bases fitting TRBD1. Matching the DNA end better, TRBJ2-5 makes the J call doubtful. The CDR3 spans 14 residues. CDR3 loop: CASSTTGKFETQYF. The CDR3 DNA reads TGTGCCAGCAGCACGACAGGGAAATTCGAGACCCAGTACTTC.

The chain couples TRBV6-5 to TRBJ2-1; D ambiguous. Germline V gene lookup returns CDR1 MNHEY and CDR2 SVGAGI. The CDR3 length is 14 residues. Trimming shortened V by 5 bases and J by 3 bases, and 11 bases separated the two germline ends. The CDR3 nucleotides are TGTGCCAGCAGTGTCTCGGTACTCTACAATGAGCAGTTCTTC. Encoded protein: CASSVSVLYNEQFF.

The genes are TRBV3-1 and TRBJ2-4; D is perhaps TRBD1 or TRBD2 (5 bases each). Germline assignment: CDR1 LGHDT and CDR2 YNNKEL (reference sequence). The CDR3 spans 16 residues. V was pared by 6 bases and J by 13 bases, with 28 bases between. The CDR3 spells CASREGTDGPRGEQYF. The CDR3 DNA follows: TGTGCCAGCAGAGAGGGGACGGACGGCCCTCGGGGAGAGCAGTACTTC.

This chain uses TRBV12-3 or TRBV12-4 with TRBJ2-1; TRBD2 matches at 9 bases. J lost 6 bases, V lost 8 bases, and 11 bases had no gene match. This CDR3 has 15 residues. The CDR3 loop reads CASPPGLAGPNEQFF. The CDR3 DNA reads as TGTGCCAGCCCACCGGGTCTAGCGGGACCCAATGAGCAGTTCTTC.

V and J are TRBV12-3 or TRBV12-4 and TRBJ2-7; D is ambiguous. This CDR3 has 13 amino acids. V shed 5 bases and J shed 0 bases, with 8 bases lying between them. The CDR3 region is CASSGLGSYEQYF. CDR3 nucleotides: TGTGCCAGCAGTGGATTGGGCTCCTACGAGCAGTACTTC.

The chain is built from TRBV7-9 and TRBJ2-3; 10 nucleotides agree with TRBD2. This CDR3 contains 16 residues. Unmatched junction bases numbered 4, after V lost 1 base and J lost 3 bases. Germline V gene sequence: CDR1 SEHNR, CDR2 FQNEAQ (reference sequence). The CDR3 DNA is TGTGCCAGCAGCTTAGAGGGACTAGCGTTAACAGATACGCAGTATTTT. As protein: CASSLEGLALTDTQYF.

The chain recombines TRBV5-1 with TRBJ1-6; D may be TRBD1 (5 bases). The CDR3 sequence is 20 residues long. Per the germline V gene, CDR1 is SGHRS and CDR2 is YFSETQ. V gave up 7 bases and J gave up 10 bases, with 36 bases separating them. The CDR3, as DNA: TGCGCCAGCTTAGGGCTCATTATAAACCGAGAAACGGGGGACGACTCACCCCTCCACTTT. This encodes CASLGLIINRETGDDSPLHF.

This sequence joins TRBV27 and TRBJ1-2, with 9 bases matching TRBD1. The CDR3 is made up of 17 amino acids. Trimming removed 3 bases from V and 1 base from J; junction bases left unmatched: 9. Germline assignment: CDR1 MNHEY and CDR2 SMNVEV (reference sequence). CDR3 sequence: CASSLTGTGSYNYGYTF. The CDR3 DNA sequence: TGTGCCAGCAGTTTGACCGGGACAGGGAGTTATAACTATGGCTACACCTTC.

This clonotype was counted a few times. The chain is built from TRBV20-1 and TRBJ2-7; the D is unclear. This CDR3 comprises 12 residues. Germline values: CDR1 DFQATT, CDR2 SNEGSKA (reference sequence). The V gene lost 6 bases and the J gene lost 3 bases, with 12 bases spanning the gap. The CDR3 loop is CSARKQIYEQYF. CDR3 sequence (DNA): TGCAGTGCAAGGAAACAGATCTACGAGCAGTACTTC.

The gene calls are TRBV7-9 and TRBJ1-5; D gene ambiguous. There are 16 residues in the CDR3. V was shortened by 5 bases and J by 3 bases, with 17 bases between the two germline ends. Germline values: CDR1 SEHNR, CDR2 FQNEAQ (reference sequence). In nucleotides, the CDR3 is TGTGCCAGCAGCCTCCGGGATGGCCCAAACAATCAGCCCCAGCATTTT. This translates into CASSLRDGPNNQPQHF.

The genes are TRBV30 and TRBJ2-1; 10 nucleotides agree with TRBD2. This CDR3 region has 14 residues. V dropped 3 bases and J dropped 3; count of bases not matched to a gene: 2. The germline gives CDR1 GTSNPN, CDR2 SVGIG (reference sequence). The CDR3 reads CAWRASGSYNEQFF. The DNA of the CDR3 is TGTGCCTGGAGGGCTAGCGGGAGCTACAATGAGCAGTTCTTC.

The V gene is TRBV20-1, the J gene TRBJ2-3; D is possibly TRBD2 (5 bases). The CDR3 runs to 17 residues. CDR1 and CDR2 from the germline V gene are DFQATT and SNEGSKA (reference sequence). V lost 3 bases and J 4 bases, leaving 23 bases between the germline ends. The CDR3 spells CSASSRNLASIADTQYF. The CDR3 region has the DNA TGCAGTGCTAGCTCTCGGAATCTAGCAAGCATCGCAGATACGCAGTATTTT.